This TCR beta chain was identified in a study of brain T cells in children with intractable seizures. Trimming pared 10 bases from V and 4 bases from J, leaving 19 bases between. Germline lookup yields CDR1 MNHEY and CDR2 SVGAGI. There are 15 residues in the CDR3. Sample time point: blood from clinic visit 5 months post-surgery; TSC patient then seizure free. At least one anti-epileptic drug was given before surgery. Clones were read by immunoSEQ multiplex PCR, and TCRdb kept only the in-frame ones, dropping some. The top ten hold under 7% of the sample, which has about 340,000 clones, over 90% seen once.

This TCR was sampled from a boy under three years old with tuberous sclerosis and intractable seizures. The sample consisted of peripheral blood, taken roughly 5 months after surgery. The chain carries TRBV6-5 and TRBJ1-4; D remains ambiguous. The DNA of the CDR3 is TGTGCCACCCCCGTAAGGGTCGGGGATAATGAAAAACTGTTTTTT. Translation: CATPVRVGDNEKLFF.